This T cell receptor beta chain was sequenced for a study of neurological immune-mediated disorders. Study observations and caveats: The greatest TCR clonal expansion appeared in HTLV-1-associated myelopathy and the smallest, falling below healthy controls, in multiple sclerosis.

Per the germline V gene, CDR1 is DFQATT and CDR2 is SNEGSKA (reference sequence). CDR3 length equals 14 residues. V shed 5 bases and J shed 3 bases, with 14 bases lying between them. Time point noted: longitudinal time-point 2. The authors produced cDNA by 5'RACE using 10-nucleotide random UMIs. MiXCR, run by TCRdb on the 5' RACE reads, gives a single entry per CDR3 protein. This table holds fewer than 40,000 distinct CDR3 sequences, about 12% found once. This clonotype showed up many times. Its antigen is not known. The sample taken for sequencing was PBMCs. The sequence came from a woman between 40 and 55 years old in good health. This rearrangement joins TRBV20-1 to TRBJ2-1, with D perhaps TRBD2 (6 bases). CDR3 amino acids: CSAPGRGNYNEQFF. CDR3 sequence (DNA): TGCAGTGCTCCCGGACGGGGGAACTACAATGAGCAGTTCTTC.